The 9 T cell receptor beta chains presented below share a single source sample, sequenced in a study of blood T cells in healthy people across ages. Using a J-beta primer mix together with a sample-barcoded 5' primer, a second PCR was run for about 6 to 11 cycles. TCRdb passed the 5' RACE reads through MiXCR, listing each CDR3 protein once. The profile shows 650,000 to 700,000 distinct CDR3 sequences, around 52% of them singletons. Sequenced input: blood. The receptors shown here come from a woman older than 75 in good health.

Many counts were recorded for this clonotype. The chain combines TRBV28 with TRBJ2-7; D remains unclear. Germline V gene sequence: CDR1 MDHEN, CDR2 SYDVKM. This CDR3 is built from 15 residues. V was trimmed by 2 bases and J by 0 bases, leaving 11 bases between them. This CDR3 reads CASSLPQTLSYEQYF. For the CDR3, the DNA is TGTGCCAGCAGTTTACCCCAGACACTCTCCTACGAGCAGTACTTC.

This clonotype has a single count. The chain has TRBV27 and TRBJ2-1; D is possibly TRBD1 (5 bases). Looked up from germline, CDR1 is MNHEY and CDR2 is SMNVEV (reference sequence). This CDR3 spans 15 amino acids. V was cut by 6 bases and J by 3 bases, with 15 bases left in between. CDR3: CASSPRQRGYNEQFF. The CDR3 DNA is TGTGCCAGCAGCCCTCGACAGAGAGGCTACAATGAGCAGTTCTTC.

This clonotype was detected a few times. V gene TRBV29-1 combines with J gene TRBJ2-1; no reliable D call. The tail of the sequence fits TRBJ2-7 better, so the J call may be wrong. Per the germline V gene, CDR1 is SQVTM and CDR2 is ANQGSEA. There are 14 residues in the CDR3. The CDR3 reads CSAQALDSYNEQYF. The CDR3 bases are TGCAGCGCTCAAGCCTTAGACTCCTACAATGAGCAGTACTTC.

V and J are TRBV2 and TRBJ1-5; D call uncertain. The germline V gene has CDR1 SNHLY and CDR2 FYNNEI. The CDR3 contains 15 residues. V was pared by 5 bases and J by 5 bases, with 16 bases between. CDR3 DNA: TGTGCCAGCAGTCCCGGATATCGAGAGGATCAGCCCCAGCATTTT. This sequence encodes CASSPGYREDQPQHF.

This clonotype was detected many times. The chain combines TRBV12-3 or TRBV12-4 with TRBJ2-7, with D possibly matching TRBD1 (6 bases). Trimming left V 6 bases short and J 5 bases short, with 14 bases between. The CDR3 contains 13 residues. CDR3 loop: CASRPTGRNEQYF. As DNA, the CDR3 is TGTGCCAGCAGGCCGACAGGACGGAACGAGCAGTACTTC.

The V and J genes are TRBV11-2 and TRBJ2-1, with D possibly matching TRBD2 (5 bases). This CDR3 has 16 residues. With 2 bases removed from V and 3 bases from J, the gap between germline ends came to 14 bases. Germline V gives CDR1 SGHAT, CDR2 FQNNGV. CDR3 DNA sequence: TGTGCCAGCAGCTTACGTCTCGGGGTGGACTACAATGAGCAGTTCTTC. Protein sequence: CASSLRLGVDYNEQFF.

To note about this clonotype: A read error may account for a junction end that differs from germline. V and J are TRBV28 and TRBJ2-3; D not resolved. The CDR3 totals 16 residues. Germline-derived CDR1 and CDR2 are MDHEN and SYDVKM. The CDR3 DNA is TGTACCAGCAGCCTCTCTCGGAGCGCTAGCACAGATACGCAGTATTTT. It is translated as CTSSLSRSASTDTQYF.

This chain joins TRBV5-1 and TRBJ2-3; possible D gene TRBD2, 6 bases. Germline V lookup: CDR1 SGHRS, CDR2 YFSETQ. This CDR3 has 16 amino acids. V lost 4 bases, J lost 0 bases, and 15 bases lay in between. Written as DNA, the CDR3 is TGCGCCAGCAGCACCAGGGACTCCTCTAGCACAGATACGCAGTATTTT. This gives the protein CASSTRDSSSTDTQYF.

This clonotype appeared many times. Germline and junction disagree at one end, which may indicate a read error. This chain links TRBV3-1 with TRBJ2-7, with a weak D call TRBD1 (6 bases). Germline CDR1 reads LGHDT; CDR2 reads YNNKEL (reference sequence). The CDR3 spans 13 residues. The DNA of the CDR3 is TGTGCCAGCACCCAATTAGGGGGTAACGAGCAGTACTTC. This codes for CASTQLGGNEQYF.